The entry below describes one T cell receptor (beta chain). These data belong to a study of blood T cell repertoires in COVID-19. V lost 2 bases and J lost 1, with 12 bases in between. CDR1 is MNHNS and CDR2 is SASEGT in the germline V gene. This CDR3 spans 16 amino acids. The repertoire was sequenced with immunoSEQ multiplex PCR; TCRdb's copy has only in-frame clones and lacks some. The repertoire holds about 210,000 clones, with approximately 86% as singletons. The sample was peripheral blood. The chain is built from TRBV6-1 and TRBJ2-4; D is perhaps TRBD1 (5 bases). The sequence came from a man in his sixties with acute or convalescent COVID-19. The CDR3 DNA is TGTGCCAGCAGTGAACAGGCCAGGGTCGCCAAAAACATTCAGTACTTC. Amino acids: CASSEQARVAKNIQYF.